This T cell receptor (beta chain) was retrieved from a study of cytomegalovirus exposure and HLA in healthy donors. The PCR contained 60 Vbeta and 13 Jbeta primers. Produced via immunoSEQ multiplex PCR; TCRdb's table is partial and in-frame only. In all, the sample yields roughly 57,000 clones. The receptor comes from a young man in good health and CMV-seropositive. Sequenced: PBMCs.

CDR3 sequence: CASSSGQGRYGYTF. The DNA of the CDR3 is TGTGCCAGCAGTTCGGGACAGGGGAGGTATGGCTACACCTTC. This chain connects TRBV28 to TRBJ1-2; 10 bases are a match to TRBD1. CDR3 length: 14 residues. Trimming cost V 4 bases and J 5 bases; bases outside gene matches: 4. Per the germline V gene, CDR1 is MDHEN and CDR2 is SYDVKM.